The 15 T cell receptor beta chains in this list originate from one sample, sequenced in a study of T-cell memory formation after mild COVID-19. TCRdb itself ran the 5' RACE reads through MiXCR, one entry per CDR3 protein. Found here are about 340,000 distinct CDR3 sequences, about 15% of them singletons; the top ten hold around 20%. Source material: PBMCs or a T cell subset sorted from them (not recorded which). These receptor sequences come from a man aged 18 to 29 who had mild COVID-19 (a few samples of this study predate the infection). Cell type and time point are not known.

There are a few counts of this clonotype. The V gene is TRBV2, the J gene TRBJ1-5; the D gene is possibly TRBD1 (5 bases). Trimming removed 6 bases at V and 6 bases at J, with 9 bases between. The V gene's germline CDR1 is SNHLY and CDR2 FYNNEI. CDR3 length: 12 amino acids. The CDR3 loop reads CASSAQGQPQHF. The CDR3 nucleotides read TGTGCCAGCAGCGCTCAGGGTCAGCCCCAGCATTTT.

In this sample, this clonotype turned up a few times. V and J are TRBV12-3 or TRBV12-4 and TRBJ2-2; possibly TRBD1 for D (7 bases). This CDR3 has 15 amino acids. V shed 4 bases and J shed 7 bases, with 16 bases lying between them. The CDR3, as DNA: TGTGCCAGCAGTTCCCGACAGGGAGGTGACGGGGAGCTGTTTTTT. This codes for CASSSRQGGDGELFF.

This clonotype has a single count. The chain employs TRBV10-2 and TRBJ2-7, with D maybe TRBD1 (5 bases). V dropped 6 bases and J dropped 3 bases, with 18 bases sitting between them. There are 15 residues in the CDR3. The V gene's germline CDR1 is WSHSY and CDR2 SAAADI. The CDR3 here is CASRTSDRRLYEQYF. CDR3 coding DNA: TGCGCCAGCAGGACTTCCGACAGACGACTCTACGAGCAGTACTTC.

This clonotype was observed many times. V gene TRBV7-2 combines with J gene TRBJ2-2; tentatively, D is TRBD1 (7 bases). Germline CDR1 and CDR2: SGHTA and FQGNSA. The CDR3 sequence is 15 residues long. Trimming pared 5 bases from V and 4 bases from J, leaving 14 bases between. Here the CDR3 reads CASSVTGRLTGELFF. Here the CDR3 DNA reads TGTGCCAGCAGCGTGACAGGGAGGCTCACCGGGGAGCTGTTTTTT.

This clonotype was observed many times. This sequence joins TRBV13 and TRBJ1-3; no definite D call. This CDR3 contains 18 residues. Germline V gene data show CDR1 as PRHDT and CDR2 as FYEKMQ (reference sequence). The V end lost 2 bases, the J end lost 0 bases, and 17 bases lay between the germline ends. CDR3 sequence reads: CASSLFPVAGFSGNTIYF. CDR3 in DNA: TGTGCCAGCAGCTTATTTCCGGTCGCGGGATTCTCTGGAAACACCATATATTTT.

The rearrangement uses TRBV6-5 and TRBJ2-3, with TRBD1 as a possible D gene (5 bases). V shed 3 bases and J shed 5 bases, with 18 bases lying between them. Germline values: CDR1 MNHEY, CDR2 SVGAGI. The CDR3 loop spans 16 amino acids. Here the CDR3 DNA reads TGTGCCAGCAGTTATCACAAGGCAGGGCGCGGAGATACGCAGTATTTT. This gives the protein CASSYHKAGRGDTQYF.

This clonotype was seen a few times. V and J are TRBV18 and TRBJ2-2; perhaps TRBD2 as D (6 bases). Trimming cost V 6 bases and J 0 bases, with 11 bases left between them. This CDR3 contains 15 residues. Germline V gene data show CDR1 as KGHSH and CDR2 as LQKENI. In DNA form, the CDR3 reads TGTGCCAGCTCGGCGGGACCGTCGAACACCGGGGAGCTGTTTTTT. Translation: CASSAGPSNTGELFF. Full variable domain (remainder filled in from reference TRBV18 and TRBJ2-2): NAGVMQNPRHLVRRRGQEARLRCSPMKGHSHVYWYRQLPEEGLKFMVYLQKENIIDESGMPKERFSAEFPKEGPSILRIQQVVRGDSAAYFCASSAGPSNTGELFFGEGSRLTVL.

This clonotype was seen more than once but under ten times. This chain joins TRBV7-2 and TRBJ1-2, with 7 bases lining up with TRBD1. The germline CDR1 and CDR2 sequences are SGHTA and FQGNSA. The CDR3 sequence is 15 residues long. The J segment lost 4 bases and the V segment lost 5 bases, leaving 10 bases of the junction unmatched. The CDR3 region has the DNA TGTGCCAGCAGCCCGACTGTCCGGGACAGCTATGGCTACACCTTC. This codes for CASSPTVRDSYGYTF. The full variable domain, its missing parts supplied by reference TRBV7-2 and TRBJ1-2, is GAGVSQSPSNKVTEKGKDVELRCDPISGHTALYWYRQSLGQGLEFLIYFQGNSAPDKSGLPSDRFSAERTGGSVSTLTIQRTQQEDSAVYLCASSPTVRDSYGYTFGSGTRLTVV.

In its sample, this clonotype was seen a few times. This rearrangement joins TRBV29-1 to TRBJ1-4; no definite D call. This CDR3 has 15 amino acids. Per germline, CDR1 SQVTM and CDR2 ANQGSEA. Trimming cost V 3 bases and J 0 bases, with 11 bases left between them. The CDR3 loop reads CSVEQRTSTNEKLFF. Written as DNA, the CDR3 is TGCAGCGTTGAGCAGCGGACCTCAACTAATGAAAAACTGTTTTTT.

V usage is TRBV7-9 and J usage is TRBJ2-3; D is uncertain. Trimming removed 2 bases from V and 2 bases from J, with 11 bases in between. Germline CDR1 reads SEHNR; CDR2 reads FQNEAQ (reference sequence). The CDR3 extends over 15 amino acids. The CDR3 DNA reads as TGTGCCAGCAGCTTAATTGGACGGCACACAGATACGCAGTATTTT. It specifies CASSLIGRHTDTQYF.

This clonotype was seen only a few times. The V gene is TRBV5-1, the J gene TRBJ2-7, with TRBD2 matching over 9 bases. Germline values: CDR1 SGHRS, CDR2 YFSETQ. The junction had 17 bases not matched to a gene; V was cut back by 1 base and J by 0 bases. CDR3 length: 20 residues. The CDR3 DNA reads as TGCGCCAGCAGCTTGAAAGCCCCAATACGTAGCGGGGGAAGCTCCTACGAGCAGTACGTC. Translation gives CASSLKAPIRSGGSSYEQYV.

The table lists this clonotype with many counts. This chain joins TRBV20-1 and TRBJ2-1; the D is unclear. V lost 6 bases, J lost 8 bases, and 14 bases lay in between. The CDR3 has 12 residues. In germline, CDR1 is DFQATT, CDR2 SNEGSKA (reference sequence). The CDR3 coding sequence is TGCAGTGCCCCGATGCGGCGAGATGAGCAGTTCTTC. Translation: CSAPMRRDEQFF.

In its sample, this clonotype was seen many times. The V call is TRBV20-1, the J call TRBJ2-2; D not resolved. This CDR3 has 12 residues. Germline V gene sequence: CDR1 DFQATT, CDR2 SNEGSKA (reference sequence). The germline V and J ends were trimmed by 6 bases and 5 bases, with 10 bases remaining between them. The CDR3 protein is CSAPEVTGELFF. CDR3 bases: TGCAGTGCCCCGGAAGTAACCGGGGAGCTGTTTTTT.

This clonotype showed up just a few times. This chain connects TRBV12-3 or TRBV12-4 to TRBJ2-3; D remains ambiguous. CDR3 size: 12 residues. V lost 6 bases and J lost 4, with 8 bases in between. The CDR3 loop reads CASSPDADTQYF. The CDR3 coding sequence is TGTGCCAGCAGCCCGGACGCAGATACGCAGTATTTT.

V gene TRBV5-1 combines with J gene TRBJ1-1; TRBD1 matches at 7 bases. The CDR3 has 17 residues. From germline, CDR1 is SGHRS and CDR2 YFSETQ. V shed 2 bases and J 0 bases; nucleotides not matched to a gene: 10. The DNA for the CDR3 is TGCGCCAGCAGCTTATCCGGGACAGTGAGCATGAACACTGAAGCTTTCTTT. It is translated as CASSLSGTVSMNTEAFF.